Following are 12 T cell receptor beta chains from one sample sequenced in a study of T-cell memory formation after mild COVID-19. TCRdb fed the 5' RACE reads into MiXCR, producing one record per CDR3 protein. The repertoire holds fewer than 200,000 distinct CDR3 sequences, with about 22% as singletons. The sample consisted of PBMCs or a T cell subset sorted from them (not recorded which). Source of these receptors: an adult woman who had mild COVID-19 (a few samples of this study predate the infection). Cell type and time point are not known.

This clonotype was picked up a small number of times. The CDR3 DNA is TGCAGCGTTGAGGCTAGCGCGGCCCCAGATACGCAGTATTTT. Protein: CSVEASAAPDTQYF. This chain links TRBV29-1 with TRBJ2-3; the D gene is possibly TRBD2 (6 bases). The germline V gene encodes CDR1 SQVTM and CDR2 ANQGSEA. The CDR3 runs 14 residues. Trimming shortened V by 3 bases and J by 4 bases, and 14 bases separated the two germline ends.

The table lists this clonotype with a few counts. The CDR3: CASSLTTPTSDWVEQYF. The CDR3 DNA sequence: TGCGCCAGCAGCCTGACGACCCCGACAAGTGATTGGGTCGAGCAGTACTTC. The genes are TRBV5-1 and TRBJ2-7, with unresolved D. Trimming removed 4 bases from V and 6 bases from J, with 26 bases in between. CDR1 is SGHRS, CDR2 YFSETQ, per germline. CDR3 length: 17 residues.

In this sample, this clonotype turned up a few times. The V call is TRBV7-6, the J call TRBJ1-2, with 7 positions matching TRBD1. From germline, CDR1 is SGHVS and CDR2 FNYEAQ. The length of the CDR3 is 16 residues. V trimming: 5 bases; J trimming: 2 bases; junction bases outside the gene matches: 11. CDR3 nucleotide sequence: TGTGCCAGCAGCCTGCTTTTTGAGGGGGCGAACTATGGCTACACCTTC. The encoded protein is CASSLLFEGANYGYTF.

The chain couples TRBV20-1 to TRBJ2-5; TRBD2 agrees at 10 bases. The CDR3 contains 15 residues. J was trimmed by 4 bases and V by 5 bases; bases with no gene match: 10. CDR1 and CDR2 (germline): DFQATT, SNEGSKA (reference sequence). CDR3 DNA: TGCAGTGCTGACCGACTAGCGGGCGGGCGAGAGACCCAGTACTTC. This sequence encodes CSADRLAGGRETQYF.

Only a few counts were recorded for this clonotype. The CDR3 region has the DNA TGTGCCTGGGGGACCTACGAGCAGTACTTC. Protein product: CAWGTYEQYF. The V gene is TRBV30, the J gene TRBJ2-7; unclear D gene. CDR1 and CDR2 from the germline V gene are GTSNPN and SVGIG (reference sequence). CDR3 length equals 10 residues. Trimming removed 5 bases from V and 2 bases from J, with 4 bases in between.

The chain combines TRBV5-1 with TRBJ2-7; D unresolved. The CDR3 consists of 11 residues. Germline values: CDR1 SGHRS, CDR2 YFSETQ. Trimming pared 3 bases from V and 7 bases from J, leaving 8 bases between. Here the CDR3 reads CASSSSREQYF. CDR3 nucleotide sequence: TGCGCCAGCAGCTCCTCCAGGGAGCAGTACTTC.

This clonotype was observed a few times. V and J are TRBV24-1 and TRBJ2-3; unclear D gene. There are 15 residues in the CDR3. Germline assignment: CDR1 KGHDR and CDR2 SFDVKD. V was cut by 0 bases and J by 0 bases, with 6 bases left in between. Written as DNA, the CDR3 is TGTGCCACCAGTGATTTGGTGGACAGCACAGATACGCAGTATTTT. Translation gives CATSDLVDSTDTQYF.

The V and J genes are TRBV6-5 and TRBJ2-3; TRBD1 matches 10 bases. The V gene end was trimmed by 5 bases and the J gene end by 0 bases; junction bases not matched to a gene: 5. The CDR3 length is 16 residues. Looked up from germline, CDR1 is MNHEY and CDR2 is SVGAGI. The CDR3 DNA is TGTGCCAGCAGTCTATCGGGACAGGGGAGCACAGATACGCAGTATTTT. Amino acid sequence: CASSLSGQGSTDTQYF.

This sequence joins TRBV6-5 and TRBJ1-2, with D perhaps TRBD1 (5 bases). CDR3 size: 16 residues. The V gene lost 5 bases and the J gene lost 0 bases, with 16 bases spanning the gap. Germline-derived CDR1 and CDR2 are MNHEY and SVGAGI. The CDR3 loop reads CASSPPGHSANYGYTF. CDR3 DNA: TGTGCCAGCAGTCCGCCTGGACACTCAGCTAACTATGGCTACACCTTC.

This clonotype was counted only a few times. V usage is TRBV27 and J usage is TRBJ2-7, with 9 bases matching TRBD1. Trimming cost V 8 bases and J 3 bases; bases outside gene matches: 2. Germline-derived CDR1 and CDR2 are MNHEY and SMNVEV (reference sequence). This CDR3 is built from 12 residues. Here the CDR3 DNA reads TGTGCCAGCCGACAGGGGGACTACGAGCAGTACTTC. It codes for CASRQGDYEQYF.

This clonotype has just a few counts. The chain couples TRBV12-3 or TRBV12-4 to TRBJ2-6; maybe TRBD1 (6 bases). Trimming took 7 bases from V and 0 from J, leaving 19 bases between them. The CDR3 extends over 18 amino acids. The CDR3 loop reads CASTLSLGQFSGANVLTF. CDR3 in DNA: TGTGCCAGCACTCTAAGCTTGGGACAATTCTCTGGGGCCAACGTCCTGACTTTC.

The rearrangement joins TRBV3-1 to TRBJ2-2, with 10 nucleotides matching TRBD2. Germline assignment: CDR1 LGHDT and CDR2 YNNKEL (reference sequence). J gave up 6 bases and V 4 bases, and 8 bases lay outside the gene matches. CDR3 length: 16 amino acids. CDR3 protein: CASSPRLAGDPGELFF. The CDR3 bases are TGTGCCAGCAGCCCTAGACTAGCGGGTGACCCCGGGGAGCTGTTTTTT.